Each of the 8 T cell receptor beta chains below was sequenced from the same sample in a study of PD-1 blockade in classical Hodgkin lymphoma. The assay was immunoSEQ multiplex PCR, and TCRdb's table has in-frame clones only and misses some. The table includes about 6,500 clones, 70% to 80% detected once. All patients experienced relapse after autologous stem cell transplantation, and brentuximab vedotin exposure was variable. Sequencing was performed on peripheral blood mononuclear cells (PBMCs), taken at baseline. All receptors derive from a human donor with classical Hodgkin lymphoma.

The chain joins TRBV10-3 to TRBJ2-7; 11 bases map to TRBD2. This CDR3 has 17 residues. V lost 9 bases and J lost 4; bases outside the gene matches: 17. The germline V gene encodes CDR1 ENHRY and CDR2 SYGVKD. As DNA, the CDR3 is TGTGCCATAGGTTTAGCGGGAGGGACGACCTCAATGTACGAGCAGTACTTC. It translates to CAIGLAGGTTSMYEQYF.

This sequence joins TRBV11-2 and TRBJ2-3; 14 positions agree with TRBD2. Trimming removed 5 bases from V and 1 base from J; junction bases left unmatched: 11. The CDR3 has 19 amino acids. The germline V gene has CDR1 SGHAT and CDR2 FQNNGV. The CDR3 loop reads CASSRNTGLAGVGTDTQYF. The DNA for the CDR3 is TGTGCCAGCAGCCGAAACACGGGACTAGCGGGAGTGGGCACAGATACGCAGTATTTT.

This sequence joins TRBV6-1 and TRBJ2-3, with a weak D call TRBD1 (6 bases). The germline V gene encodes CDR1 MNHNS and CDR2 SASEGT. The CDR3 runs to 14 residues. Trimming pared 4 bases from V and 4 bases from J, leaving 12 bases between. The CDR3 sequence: CASSGQAGADTQYF. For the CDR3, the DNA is TGTGCCAGCAGTGGACAGGCTGGCGCAGATACGCAGTATTTT.

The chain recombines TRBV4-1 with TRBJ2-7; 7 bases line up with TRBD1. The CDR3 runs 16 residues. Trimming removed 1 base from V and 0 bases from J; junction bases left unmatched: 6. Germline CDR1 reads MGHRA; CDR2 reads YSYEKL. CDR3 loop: CASSQGVDRSSYEQYF. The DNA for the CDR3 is TGCGCCAGCAGCCAAGGAGTGGACAGGAGCTCCTACGAGCAGTACTTC.

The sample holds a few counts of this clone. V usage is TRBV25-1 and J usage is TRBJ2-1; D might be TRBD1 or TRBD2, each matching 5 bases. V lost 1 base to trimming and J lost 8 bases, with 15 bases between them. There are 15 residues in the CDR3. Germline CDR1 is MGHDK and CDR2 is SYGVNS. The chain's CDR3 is CASSEFSGPRHEQFF. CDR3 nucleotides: TGTGCCAGCAGTGAATTTTCGGGACCCCGTCATGAGCAGTTCTTC.

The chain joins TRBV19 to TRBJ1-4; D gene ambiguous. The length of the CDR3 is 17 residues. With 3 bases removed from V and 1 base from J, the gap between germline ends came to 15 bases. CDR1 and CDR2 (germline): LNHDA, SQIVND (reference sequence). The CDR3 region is CASSMSPGTRTNEKLFF. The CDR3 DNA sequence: TGTGCCAGTAGTATGAGTCCGGGTACTCGAACTAATGAAAAACTGTTTTTT.

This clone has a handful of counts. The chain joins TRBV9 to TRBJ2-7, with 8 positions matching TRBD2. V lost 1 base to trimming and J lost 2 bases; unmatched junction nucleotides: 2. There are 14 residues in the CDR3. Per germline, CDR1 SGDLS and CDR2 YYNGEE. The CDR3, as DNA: TGTGCCAGCAGCGTAAGCGGGGGCCCCTACGAGCAGTACTTC. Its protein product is CASSVSGGPYEQYF.

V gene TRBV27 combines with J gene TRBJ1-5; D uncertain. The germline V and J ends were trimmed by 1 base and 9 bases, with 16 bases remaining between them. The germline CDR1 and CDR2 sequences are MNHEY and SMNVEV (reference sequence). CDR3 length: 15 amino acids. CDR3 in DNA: TGTGCCAGCAGTTTATATTCCTGGGAGGGAGGGCCCCAGCATTTT. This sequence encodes CASSLYSWEGGPQHF.